This TCR beta chain was documented in a study of shared clonotypes between healthy human individuals. TCRdb's table, derived via immunoSEQ multiplex PCR, lists solely in-frame clones and lacks some. The data hold about 2.1 million clones, with approximately 94% observed a single time. CD45RO-negative CD8 cells positively selected for CCR7 made up the naive population, which excluded terminally differentiated effector memory CD45RA+ cells. This CDR3 is 16 amino acids long. V was clipped by 5 bases and J by 3 bases; unmatched bases: 9. CDR1 SEHNR and CDR2 FQNEAQ come from the germline V gene (reference sequence).

This TCR was sampled from a man in his late teens or twenties in good health. Some clones in this sample may be carry-over from other donors' samples. The gene calls are TRBV7-9 and TRBJ2-2; 7 bases match TRBD1. What was sequenced was naive CD8+ T cells from PBMCs. The CDR3 DNA reads as TGTGCCAGCAGCGCCGACAGGGCGGGCGACACCGGGGAGCTGTTTTTT. It yields the protein CASSADRAGDTGELFF.